Included here is one T cell receptor (beta chain) sequence, with context. Trimming left V 3 bases short and J 3 bases short, with 11 bases between. This CDR3 comprises 14 residues. The data were produced by immunoSEQ multiplex PCR, yet TCRdb's version contains in-frame clones alone and is incomplete. The sample has about half a million clones; nearly 90% are singletons. Treatment indicated: approximately 18 received Ad26.COV2.S at low or high dose, single or two shots; roughly 5 received placebo; per-sample allocation not given. Sampling was performed 63 days after the first vaccine or placebo injection. This sample stems from a study of Ad26.COV2.S vaccination and SARS-CoV-2 variants.

This sequence joins TRBV23-1 and TRBJ1-2; D might be TRBD1 (6 bases). TRBV23-1 is assigned to the ORF class and has an uncertain function. The TCR comes from a person aged 18-60 years who received the Ad26.COV2.S COVID-19 vaccine or a placebo. Specimen: peripheral blood, collected in a trial of Ad26.COV2.S vaccine versus placebo. CDR3 in DNA: TGCGCCAGCAGTCATCAACAGGGATACTATGGCTACACCTTC. Translated, it gives CASSHQQGYYGYTF.